This TCR beta chain was sequenced during a study of T cell repertoires in cytomegalovirus infection. General study findings and limits: CMV carriers having the relevant HLA were flagged by cumulative public TCR beta family frequency. Clonotypes of TCR beta that were HLA-C-restricted and CMV-specific dominated the ex vivo response.

Many counts were recorded for this clonotype. Its antigen is still unknown. The CDR3 runs to 13 residues. Trimming took off 4 bases at V and 4 bases at J, with 7 bases between the two ends. CDR1 and CDR2 (germline): MDHEN, SYDVKM. MiXCR, applied by TCRdb to the reads, yields one record per CDR3 protein. The sample yields roughly 320,000 distinct CDR3 sequences, roughly a tenth seen once. The V gene is TRBV28, the J gene TRBJ1-4; D might be TRBD1 (6 bases). This TCR was recovered from a human donor in good health (CMV status not recorded). Some clones in this sample may be carry-over from other donors' samples. Sequencing was performed on PBMCs. CDR3 residues: CASSSGDNEKLFF. The CDR3 coding sequence is TGTGCCAGCAGTTCAGGGGATAATGAAAAACTGTTTTTT. Supplemented by reference TRBV28 and TRBJ1-4, the full variable domain reads DVKVTQSSRYLVKRTGEKVFLECVQDMDHENMFWYRQDPGLGLRLIYFSYDVKMKEKGDIPEGYSVSREKKERFSLILESASTNQTSMYLCASSSGDNEKLFFGSGTQLSVL.